The rows below give T cell receptor beta chains drawn from one sample of a study of a mutant IDH1 vaccine in newly diagnosed glioma. The method was immunoSEQ multiplex PCR; TCRdb's version includes in-frame clones alone and lacks a portion of them. Of about 44,000 clones in the sample, around 90% were seen once. For these TCRs, the target antigens are not known. The sequencing here drew on PBMCs, taken from a glioma patient whose treatment included an IDH1 peptide vaccine. The receptors stem from a man aged 50 to 60 with glioma. The CDR3 runs from the conserved cysteine through the conserved F or W. A D gene is named only where the DNA matches it firmly. The size field is filled for only some rows; it gives once, few, many or a size class.

>TRBJ2-7|NA|NA|TRBV2
TGTGCCAGCAGTTTCGACAGGAACTCCTACGAGCAGTACTTC
CASSFDRNSYEQYF
>TRBJ1-2|NA|few|TRBV30
TGTGCCTGGACTGGACAGCGCGGAGTTGAATTTAACTATGGCTACACCTTC
CAWTGQRGVEFNYGYTF
>TRBJ1-2|TRBD1|NA|TRBV13
TGTGCCAGCAGCTTTTTCGAAAACAGGGGGCATGGCTACACCTTC
CASSFFENRGHGYTF
>TRBJ2-1|TRBD1|NA|TRBV19
TGTGCCACCGAGGACAGGGCTGGAAATGAGCAGTTCTTC
CATEDRAGNEQFF
>TRBJ2-1|TRBD2|NA|TRBV5-1
TGCGCCAGCAGTCCCCCCGAGAGGGTAGCGGGATGGTACAATGAGCAGTTCTTC
CASSPPERVAGWYNEQFF
>TRBJ2-2|NA|once|TRBV2
TGTGCCAGCAGTGTTCGCACCGTCGGGGAGCTGTTTTTT
CASSVRTVGELFF
>TRBJ1-1|NA|NA|TRBV4-2
TGTGCCAGCAGCCAAGTTAACGCGGGGAGGAACACTGAAGCTTTCTTT
CASSQVNAGRNTEAFF
>TRBJ2-5|NA|NA|TRBV7-6
TGTGCCAGCAGCTTACTGGGATTGCAAGAGACCCAGTACTTC
CASSLLGLQETQYF
>TRBJ1-1|NA|NA|TRBV5-1
TGCGCCAGCAGCTTCGGGATGAACACTGAAGCTTTCTTT
CASSFGMNTEAFF
>TRBJ2-3|NA|NA|TRBV6-1
TGTGCCAGCAGTGAAAACAGGATTAGCGATACGCAGTATTTT
CASSENRISDTQYF
>TRBJ1-2|NA|NA|TRBV19
TGTGCCAGTAGCCCGGACAAGTACTATGGCTACACCTTC
CASSPDKYYGYTF
>TRBJ1-2|NA|once|TRBV4-3
TGCGCCAGCAGCCCCCAGTTCCCTGTGGGCCTTAACTATGGCTACACCTTC
CASSPQFPVGLNYGYTF
>TRBJ1-4|NA|NA|TRBV5-1
TGCGCCAGCAGCTTGGAAGGACGGCTCGTTAATGAAAAACTGTTTTTT
CASSLEGRLVNEKLFF
>TRBJ2-5|NA|NA|TRBV2
TGTGCCAGCAGTACTCCCTGGGGCAGAATTCAAAGGCTCCAAGAGACCCAGTACTTC
CASSTPWGRIQRLQETQYF
>TRBJ2-7|NA|NA|TRBV30
TGTGCCTGGGGACCCGGCTACGAGCAGTACTTC
CAWGPGYEQYF
>TRBJ2-2|TRBD1|NA|TRBV19
TGTGCCAGCACTACAGGGGTCTCTAGCTACACCGGGGAGCTGTTTTTT
CASTTGVSSYTGELFF
>TRBJ2-7|NA|NA|TRBV9
TGTGCCAGCAGCCCCCAGGGGGGCGAGCAGTACTTC
CASSPQGGEQYF
>TRBJ1-6|NA|NA|TRBV20-1
TGCAGTGCTAGAGATAATTCACCCCTCCACTTT
CSARDNSPLHF
>TRBJ1-5|NA|NA|TRBV19
TGTGCCAGTAGGAATCAGCAACACGACAATCAGCCCCAGCATTTT
CASRNQQHDNQPQHF
>TRBJ2-1|NA|once|TRBV27
TGTGCCAGCAGCACGGGACTGAACTCCTACAATGAGCAGTTCTTC
CASSTGLNSYNEQFF
>TRBJ1-5|TRBD1|NA|TRBV6-5
TGTGCCAGCAGTTACTCCCGGGACAGTAATCAGCCCCAGCATTTT
CASSYSRDSNQPQHF
>TRBJ2-7|NA|NA|TRBV5-6
TGTGCCAGCAGCTTGGGTGGGAGGAGCTCCTACGAGCAGTACTTC
CASSLGGRSSYEQYF
>TRBJ2-7|TRBD2|NA|TRBV29-1
TGCAGCGTTGCCCACTGGGCGGGAGATATCGAGCAGTACTTC
CSVAHWAGDIEQYF
>TRBJ2-3|TRBD2|NA|TRBV5-6
TGTGCCAGCAGCTTGAAGTCTAGCGGGGGGGCCGGGGGAGATACGCAGTATTTT
CASSLKSSGGAGGDTQYF
>TRBJ1-4|NA|NA|TRBV7-2
TGTGCCAGCAGCTTAACTAATGAAAAACTGTTTTTT
CASSLTNEKLFF
>TRBJ1-1|NA|NA|TRBV5-1
TGCGCCAGCAGACAGCAGGGTTACACTGAAGCTTTCTTT
CASRQQGYTEAFF
>TRBJ1-2|NA|NA|TRBV4-2
TGTGCCAGCAGCCAAGATTGGGGGAATGTGAGAGGCAGGTATGGCTACACCTTC
CASSQDWGNVRGRYGYTF
>TRBJ2-6|NA|NA|TRBV6-6
TGTGCCAGCAGTTACTCGGGTGGCTCTGGGGCCAACGTCCTGACTTTC
CASSYSGGSGANVLTF
>TRBJ2-5|TRBD1|NA|TRBV9
TGTGCCAGCAGCGGCCGGGACAGGGGGTTCATGGAGACCCAGTACTTC
CASSGRDRGFMETQYF